The rows below give T cell receptor beta chains drawn from one sample of a study of T cell responses to AZD1222 COVID-19 vaccine. TCRdb keeps only in-frame clones here, not all; method: immunoSEQ multiplex PCR. This table has approximately 130,000 clones, roughly 93% appearing once. The specimen comprised peripheral blood, sampled on day 0 of AZD1222 vaccination. These receptors originate from an adult in good health. CDR3s include the opening cysteine and the closing phenylalanine or tryptophan. Fields, in order: CDR3 length, V gene, CDR3 protein.

15,TRBV5-4,CASSPKVPANYGYTF
15,TRBV16,CASSQLDRLYQPQHF
17,TRBV5-6,CASSFFGGSYSNYGYTF
15,TRBV5-6,CASSPMTGPIYEQYF
14,TRBV3-1/TRBV3-2,CASSPVSSGNTIYF
15,TRBV19,CASSTRGGQNNEQFF
12,TRBV11-2,CASSPMGQRAFF
16,TRBV23-1,CASSRTGVGRTCGYTF
16,TRBV7-9,CASSHPSPSSSYEQYF
14,TRBV4-1,CASSRRVEDYGYTF
15,TRBV2,CAIVRGPTANTEAFF
13,TRBV11-2,CASSLEGNTEAFF
15,TRBV30,CAWSGDRPYNSPLHF
12,TRBV28,CASYASNSPLHF
15,TRBV5-1,CASSLQGSSGNTIYF
13,TRBV4-1,CASSGRATDTQYF
14,TRBV6-4,CASSEAGDTDTQYF
13,TRBV3-1/TRBV3-2,CASSQDLGQPQHF
13,TRBV12-3/TRBV12-4,CASSDSNQETQYF